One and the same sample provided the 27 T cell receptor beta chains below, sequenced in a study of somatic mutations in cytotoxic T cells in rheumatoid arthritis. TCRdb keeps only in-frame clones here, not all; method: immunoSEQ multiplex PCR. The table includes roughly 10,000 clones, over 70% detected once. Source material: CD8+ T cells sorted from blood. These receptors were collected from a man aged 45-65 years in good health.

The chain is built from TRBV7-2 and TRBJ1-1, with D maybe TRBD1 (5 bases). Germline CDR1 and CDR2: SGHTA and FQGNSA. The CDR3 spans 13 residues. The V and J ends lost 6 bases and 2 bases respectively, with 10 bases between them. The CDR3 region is CASRQDSNTEAFF. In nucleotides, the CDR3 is TGTGCCAGCAGGCAAGACAGTAACACTGAAGCTTTCTTT.

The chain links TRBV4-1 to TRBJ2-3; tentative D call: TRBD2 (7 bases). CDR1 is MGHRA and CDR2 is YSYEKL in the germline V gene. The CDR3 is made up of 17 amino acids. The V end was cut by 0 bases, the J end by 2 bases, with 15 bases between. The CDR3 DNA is TGCGCCAGCAGCCAAGATAGGACGGGGGGCATCACAGATACGCAGTATTTT. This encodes CASSQDRTGGITDTQYF.

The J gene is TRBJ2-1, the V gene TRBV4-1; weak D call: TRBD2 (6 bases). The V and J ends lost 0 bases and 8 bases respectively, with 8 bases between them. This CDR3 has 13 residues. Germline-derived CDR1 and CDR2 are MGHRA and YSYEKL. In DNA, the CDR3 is TGCGCCAGCAGCCAAGACCCGGGGGATGAGCAGTTCTTC. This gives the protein CASSQDPGDEQFF.

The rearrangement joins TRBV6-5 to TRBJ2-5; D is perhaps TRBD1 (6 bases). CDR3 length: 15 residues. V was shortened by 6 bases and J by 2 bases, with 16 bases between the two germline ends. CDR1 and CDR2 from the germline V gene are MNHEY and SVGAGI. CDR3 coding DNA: TGTGCCAGCAGAGAGGGGTTGGGACAACAAGAGACCCAGTACTTC. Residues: CASREGLGQQETQYF.

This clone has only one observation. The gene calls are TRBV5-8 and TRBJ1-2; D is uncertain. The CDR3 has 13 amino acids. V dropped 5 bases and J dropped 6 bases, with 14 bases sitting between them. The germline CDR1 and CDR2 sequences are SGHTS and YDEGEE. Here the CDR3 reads CASSFENLHGYTF. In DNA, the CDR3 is TGTGCCAGCAGTTTCGAGAACCTGCATGGCTACACCTTC. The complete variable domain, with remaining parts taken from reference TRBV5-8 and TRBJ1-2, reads EAGVTQSPTHLIKTRGQQATLRCSPISGHTSVYWYQQALGLGLQFLLWYDEGEERNRGNFPPRFSGRQFPNYSSELNVNALELEDSALYLCASSFENLHGYTFGSGTRLTVV.

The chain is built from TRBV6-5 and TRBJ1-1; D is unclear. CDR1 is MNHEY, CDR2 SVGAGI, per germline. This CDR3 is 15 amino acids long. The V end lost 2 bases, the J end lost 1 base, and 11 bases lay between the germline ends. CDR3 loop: CASSYVKSGNTEAFF. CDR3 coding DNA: TGTGCCAGCAGTTACGTAAAAAGCGGGAACACTGAAGCTTTCTTT.

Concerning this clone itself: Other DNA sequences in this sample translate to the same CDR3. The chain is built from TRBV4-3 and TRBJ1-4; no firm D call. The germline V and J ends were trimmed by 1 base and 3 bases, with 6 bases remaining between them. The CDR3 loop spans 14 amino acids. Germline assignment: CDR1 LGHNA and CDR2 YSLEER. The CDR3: CASSQGTANEKLFF. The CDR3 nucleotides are TGCGCCAGCAGCCAAGGCACAGCTAATGAAAAACTGTTTTTT.

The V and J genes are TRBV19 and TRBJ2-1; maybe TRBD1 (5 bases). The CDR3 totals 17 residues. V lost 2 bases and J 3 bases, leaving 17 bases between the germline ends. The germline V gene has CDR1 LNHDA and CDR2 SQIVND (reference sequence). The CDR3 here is CASSILTGRTVYNEQFF. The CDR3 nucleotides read TGTGCCAGTAGTATACTTACAGGTCGAACTGTCTACAATGAGCAGTTCTTC.

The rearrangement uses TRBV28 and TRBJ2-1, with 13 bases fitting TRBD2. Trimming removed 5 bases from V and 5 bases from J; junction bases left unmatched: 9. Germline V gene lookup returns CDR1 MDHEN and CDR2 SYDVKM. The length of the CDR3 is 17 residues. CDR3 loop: CASSHGLAGDRDNEQFF. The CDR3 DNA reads TGTGCCAGCAGTCACGGACTAGCGGGAGATAGGGACAATGAGCAGTTCTTC.

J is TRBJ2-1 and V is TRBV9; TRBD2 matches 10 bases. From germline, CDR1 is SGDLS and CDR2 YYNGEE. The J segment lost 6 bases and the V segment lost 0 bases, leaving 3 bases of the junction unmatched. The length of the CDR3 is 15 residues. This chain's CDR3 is CASSVGTSGGNEQFF. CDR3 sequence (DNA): TGTGCCAGCAGCGTAGGGACTAGCGGAGGCAATGAGCAGTTCTTC.

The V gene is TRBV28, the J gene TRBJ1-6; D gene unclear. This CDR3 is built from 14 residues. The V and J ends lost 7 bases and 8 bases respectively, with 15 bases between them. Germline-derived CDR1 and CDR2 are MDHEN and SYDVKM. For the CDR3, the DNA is TGTGCCAGCATTCGGAGGGCAGGTTATTCACCCCTCCACTTT. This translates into CASIRRAGYSPLHF.

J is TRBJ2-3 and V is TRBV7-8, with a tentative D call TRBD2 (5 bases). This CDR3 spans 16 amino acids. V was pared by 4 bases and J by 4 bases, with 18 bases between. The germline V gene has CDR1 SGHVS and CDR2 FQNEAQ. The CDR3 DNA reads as TGTGCCAGCAGCTCCCCCATGAGGGTGAATGCAGATACGCAGTATTTT. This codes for CASSSPMRVNADTQYF.

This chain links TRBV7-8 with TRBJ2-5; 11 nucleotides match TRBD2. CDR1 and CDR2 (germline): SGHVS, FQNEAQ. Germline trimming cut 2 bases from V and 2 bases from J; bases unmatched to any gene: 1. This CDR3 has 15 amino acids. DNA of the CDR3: TGTGCCAGCAGCTTAAGACTAGCGGGACAAGAGACCCAGTACTTC. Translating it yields CASSLRLAGQETQYF.

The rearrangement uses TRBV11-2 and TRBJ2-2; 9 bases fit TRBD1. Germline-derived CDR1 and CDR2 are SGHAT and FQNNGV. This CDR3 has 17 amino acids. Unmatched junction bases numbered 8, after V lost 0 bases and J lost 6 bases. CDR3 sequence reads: CASSLDLGTGLSGELFF. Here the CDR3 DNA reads TGTGCCAGCAGCTTAGATTTAGGGACAGGGTTATCCGGGGAGCTGTTTTTT.

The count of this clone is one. The CDR3 sequence: CASSPRTGAYEQYF. The CDR3 nucleotides read TGTGCCAGCAGCCCGAGGACGGGAGCCTACGAGCAGTACTTC. This rearrangement joins TRBV7-9 to TRBJ2-7, with D tentatively TRBD2 (6 bases). The CDR3 sequence is 14 residues long. The V end lost 5 bases, the J end lost 2 bases, and 13 bases lay between the germline ends. Germline loops: CDR1 SEHNR, CDR2 FQNEAQ (reference sequence).

Here the CDR3 reads CASSYRRESSYEQYF. CDR3 DNA: TGTGCCAGTAGTTATCGGCGGGAGAGCTCCTACGAGCAGTACTTC. The chain combines TRBV19 with TRBJ2-5; 7 positions match TRBD2. The J call may be faulty, since TRBJ2-7 better matches the DNA end. The germline CDR1 and CDR2 sequences are LNHDA and SQIVND (reference sequence). CDR3 length: 15 amino acids.

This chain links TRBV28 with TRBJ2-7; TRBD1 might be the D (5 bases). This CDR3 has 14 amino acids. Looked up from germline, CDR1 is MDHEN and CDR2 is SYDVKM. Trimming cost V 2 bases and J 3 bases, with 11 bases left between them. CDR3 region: CASSLLLRGYEQYF. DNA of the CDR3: TGTGCCAGCAGTTTACTCCTAAGGGGCTACGAGCAGTACTTC.

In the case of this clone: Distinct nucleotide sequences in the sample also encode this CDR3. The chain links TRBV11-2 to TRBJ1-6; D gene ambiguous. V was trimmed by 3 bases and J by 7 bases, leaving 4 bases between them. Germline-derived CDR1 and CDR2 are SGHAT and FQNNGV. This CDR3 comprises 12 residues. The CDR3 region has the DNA TGTGCCAGCAGCTTCCAGAATTCACCCCTCCACTTT. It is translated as CASSFQNSPLHF.

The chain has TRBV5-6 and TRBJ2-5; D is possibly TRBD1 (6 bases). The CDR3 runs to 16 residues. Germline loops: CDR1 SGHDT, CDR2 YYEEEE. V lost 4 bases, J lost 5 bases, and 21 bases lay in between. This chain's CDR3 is CASSTRWHRVEETQYF. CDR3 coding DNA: TGTGCCAGCAGCACCCGCTGGCACAGGGTGGAGGAGACCCAGTACTTC.

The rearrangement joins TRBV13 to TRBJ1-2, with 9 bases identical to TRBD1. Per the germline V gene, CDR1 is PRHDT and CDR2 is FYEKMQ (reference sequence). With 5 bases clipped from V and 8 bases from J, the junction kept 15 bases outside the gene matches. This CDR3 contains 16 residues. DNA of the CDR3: TGTGCCAGCAGCACCTACAGGGGGCCCCGGCTGGGGGGCTACACCTTC. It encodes CASSTYRGPRLGGYTF.

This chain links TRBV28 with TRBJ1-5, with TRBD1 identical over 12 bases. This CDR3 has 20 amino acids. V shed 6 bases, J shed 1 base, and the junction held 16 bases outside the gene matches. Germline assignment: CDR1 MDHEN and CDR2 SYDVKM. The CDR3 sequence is CASSPRVGQGAFWSNQPQHF. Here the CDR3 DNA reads TGTGCCAGCAGCCCCAGGGTGGGACAGGGGGCCTTCTGGAGCAATCAGCCCCAGCATTTT.

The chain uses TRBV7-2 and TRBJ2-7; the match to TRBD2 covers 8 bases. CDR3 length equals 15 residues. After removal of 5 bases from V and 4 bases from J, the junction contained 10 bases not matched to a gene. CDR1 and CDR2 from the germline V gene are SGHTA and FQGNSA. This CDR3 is CASSDSSGGPYEQYF. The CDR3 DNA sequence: TGTGCCAGCAGCGACAGTTCGGGGGGGCCTTACGAGCAGTACTTC.

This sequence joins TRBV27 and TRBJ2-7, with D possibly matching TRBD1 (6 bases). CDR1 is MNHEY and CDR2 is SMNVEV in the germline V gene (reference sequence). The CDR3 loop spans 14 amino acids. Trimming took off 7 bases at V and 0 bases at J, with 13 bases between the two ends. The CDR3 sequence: CASTPLGASYEQYF. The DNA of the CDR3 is TGTGCCAGCACCCCTTTGGGGGCCTCCTACGAGCAGTACTTC.

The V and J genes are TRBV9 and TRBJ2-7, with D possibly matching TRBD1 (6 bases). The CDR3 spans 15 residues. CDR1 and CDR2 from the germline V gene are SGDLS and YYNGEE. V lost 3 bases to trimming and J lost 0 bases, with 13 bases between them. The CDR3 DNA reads TGTGCCAGCAGCGAGACCCCAGGGGTCTCCTACGAGCAGTACTTC. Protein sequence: CASSETPGVSYEQYF.

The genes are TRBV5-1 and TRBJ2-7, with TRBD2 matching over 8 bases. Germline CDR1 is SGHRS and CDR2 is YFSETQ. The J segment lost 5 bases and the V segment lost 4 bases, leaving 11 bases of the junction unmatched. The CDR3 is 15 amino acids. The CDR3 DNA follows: TGCGCCAGCAGCCCCTCAGCGGGAGTGAAGAACGAGCAGTACTTC. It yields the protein CASSPSAGVKNEQYF.

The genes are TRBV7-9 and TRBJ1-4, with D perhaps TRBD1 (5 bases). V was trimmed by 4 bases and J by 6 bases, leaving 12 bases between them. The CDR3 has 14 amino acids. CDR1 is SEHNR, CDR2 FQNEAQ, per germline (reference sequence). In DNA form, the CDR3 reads TGTGCCAGCAGCTGGGCTGGGGCGGATGAAAAACTGTTTTTT. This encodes CASSWAGADEKLFF.

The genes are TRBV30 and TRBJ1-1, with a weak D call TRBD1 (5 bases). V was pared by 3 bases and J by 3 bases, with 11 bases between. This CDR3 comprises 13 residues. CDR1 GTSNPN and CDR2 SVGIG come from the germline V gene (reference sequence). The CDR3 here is CAWSLGEDTEAFF. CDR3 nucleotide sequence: TGTGCCTGGAGCTTGGGGGAGGACACTGAAGCTTTCTTT.